The text below deals with one T cell receptor (beta chain). Germline V gene data show CDR1 as SEHNR and CDR2 as FQNEAQ (reference sequence). V was pared by 3 bases and J by 6 bases, with 4 bases of the junction left unmatched. This CDR3 region has 14 residues. Participants, about 18 to 90 years old, spanned under 30 US areas. Researchers sorted participants into cohorts using their self-reported clinical history. Method: immunoSEQ multiplex PCR; TCRdb's copy keeps in-frame clones and lacks some. The sample consists of about 400,000 clones, roughly 90% of them appearing once. The sample is drawn from a study of blood T cell repertoires in COVID-19. Study summary: The cDNA or gDNA used as material had been derived from T cells, B-cell-depleted T cells, or PBMCs.

This chain joins TRBV7-9 and TRBJ1-4, with TRBD1 matching 7 bases. The clonotype comes from a woman in her 30s who had recovered from COVID-19. Sequencing used PBMCs or T cells enriched from blood (not recorded which). The CDR3 DNA reads as TGTGCCAGCAGCTTTACAGGGGCGGATGAAAAACTGTTTTTT. This gives the protein CASSFTGADEKLFF.